This entry describes one T cell receptor (beta chain). Its specificity is unknown. With a J-beta primer mix and a sample-barcoded 5' primer, a second PCR ran 7 to 11 cycles. Tagging of each cDNA molecule was performed by a template-switch adaptor with 12 random nucleotides. A single record per CDR3 protein comes from TCRdb applying MiXCR to the 5' RACE reads. The sample lists some 1.4 million distinct CDR3 sequences, approximately 42% occurring once. This entry is derived from a study of blood T cells in healthy people across ages. Study-level points and caveats: It was the long-lived donors that had more naive CD4+ cells and higher diversity than aged donors.

The individuals who served as donors were healthy Caucasians living in Russia, aged about 6 to 90. Trimming removed 1 base from V and 2 bases from J, with 15 bases in between. The CDR3 sequence is 16 residues long. Germline-derived CDR1 and CDR2 are SGHTA and FQGNSA. This chain uses TRBV7-2 with TRBJ2-7; weak D call: TRBD2 (6 bases). The TCR comes from a young woman in good health. The specimen was blood. This CDR3 reads CASSLGLGRDPYEQYF. CDR3 nucleotide sequence: TGTGCCAGCAGCTTAGGTCTTGGGCGGGATCCCTACGAGCAGTACTTC. Variable domain in full (rest from reference TRBV7-2 and TRBJ2-7): GAGVSQSPSNKVTEKGKDVELRCDPISGHTALYWYRQSLGQGLEFLIYFQGNSAPDKSGLPSDRFSAERTGGSVSTLTIQRTQQEDSAVYLCASSLGLGRDPYEQYFGPGTRLTVT.